What follows describes a single TCR beta chain. This clonotype was found many times. Its antigen specificity is not known. Base qualities are not provided; no much larger clone lies one nucleotide away. Spanning cysteine to phenylalanine, the CDR3 consists of 12 amino acids. Here the CDR3 DNA is all that survives: 36 bases in frame from base 1. V and J lose 5 bases and 8 bases, and a span of 10 bases separates them. TCR beta CDR3 regions were amplified from RNA transcripts. The TCR CDR3 was subjected to a first round of RT-PCR using the HTBI primer set and the Qiagen OneStep RT-PCR kit. Libraries were constructed in a second round of multiplex PCR, after which size selection and purification were carried out. Sequencing of the libraries was done on an Illumina HiSeq2000 using paired-end 100 bp reads. The study's own analysis went as follows. Raw data were processed with SOAPnuke, discarding reads with adapters, uncalled bases, mean Phred below 15, or no exact constant-primer or identifier match. High-quality paired reads were merged with COPE v1.2.5, and unique nucleotide sequences were defined as clonotypes. MiTCR v1.1 was used to align clonotypes to the IMGT TRBV, TRBD and TRBJ reference segments. The analysis was restricted to V-J combinations with a frequency above 0.0001, which together covered 99% to 99.2% of the repertoires. The TCS score was defined as the ratio of F50 (clonal expansion) to E x V (chaos), calculated using BLOSUM62-based TCRdist between CDR3 peptides within each V-J. Welch's t-statistics and random forest reduced 500 to 550 V-J features to 13, which were used in a naive Bayes classifier (R e1071). TCRdb cleaned the public reads at Q25 with fastp, built clones with MiXCR and kept in-frame beta chains. Each entry is one CDR3 protein sequence, shown with its most common DNA and genes. The V and J calls here are based on TCRdb, not the publication. The sample table lists about 480,000 distinct CDR3 sequences, approximately 25% of them with a count of one. Clones ranked in the top ten supply 11% of the sample.

In the ophthalmopathy patients, disease was moderately to severely active, with a Clinical Activity Score of 3 or more, a NOSPECS grade of 4 or more, and a duration of less than 3 months. Patients with uncontrolled infections, other autoimmune diseases, pregnancy or lactation were excluded. Diagnoses were based on clinical symptoms, serum thyroxine and TRAb, thyroid ultrasound and orbital computed tomography. PBMCs were isolated from about 9.1 ml of fresh peripheral blood by Ficoll-Paque density gradient centrifugation. Trizol reagent was used to extract total RNA, and RNA quality was then checked on an Agilent 2100 Bioanalyzer. The data originate from a study of T cells in Graves' hyperthyroidism and ophthalmopathy (dated by TCRdb to about 2019). At the level of the whole study: Peripheral blood was sampled at the time of initial diagnosis, prior to any treatment. A discovery cohort of about 96 patients, roughly 45 with Graves' ophthalmopathy and more than 55 with stable Graves' hyperthyroidism, was used to find distinguishing TCR V-J signatures. An independent validation cohort of around 20 hyperthyroidism patients and 17 patients who later progressed to ophthalmopathy tested prospective prediction of ophthalmopathy. The 95 to 100 discovery patients were randomly divided into training and test sets at a 7:3 ratio. The study also compared thyroid tissue and blood T-cell repertoires from five or six Graves' hyperthyroidism patients. After sampling, hyperthyroidism patients received methimazole starting at 30 mg daily, and ophthalmopathy patients received high-dose intravenous methylprednisolone. TCR Vbeta CDR3 sequencing of 135 peripheral blood samples (around 45 ophthalmopathy, about 74 hyperthyroidism and approximately 17 progressor patients) is reported in the paper.

What the authors observed across the whole study: Most expanded thyroid clonotypes (frequency above 0.001) were also found in blood, which suggests that blood repertoires may mirror thyroid immune responses. Ophthalmopathy was separated from stable hyperthyroidism by a 13 V-J signature model, with 87.88% sensitivity and 81% to 82% specificity obtained in cross-validation and 80%/75% obtained in testing. In validation, the model predicted progression to ophthalmopathy with around 71% sensitivity and approximately 72% specificity, a median of about 6 months before onset. No statistical method was used to fix the sample size in advance, and group allocation was not hidden from the investigators.

What was sequenced was blood. The TCR originated in a woman under 40 with Graves' ophthalmopathy. Here the chain combines TRBV12-3 or TRBV12-4 and TRBJ1-5; TRBD1 might be the D gene, on 6 matching bases. The sequenced DNA: TGTGCCAGCAGTGTGAGGGGGAAGCCCCAGCATTTT. Its coded protein is CASSVRGKPQHF.